This TCR beta chain came from a study of cytomegalovirus exposure and HLA in healthy donors. PCR amplification relied on 60 Vbeta primers (plus 13 Jbeta primers). Study processing details: As a later analysis found, there were 70 million to 90 million unique TCR beta chains, of which some 9.9 million were shared. Data came from immunoSEQ multiplex PCR; TCRdb stores just in-frame clones and leaves some out. V and J calls and clone size are as listed in that table; D and trimming were resolved from the DNA. The table shows approximately 180,000 clones, with 80% to 85% occurring only once. The CDR3 runs 13 residues. Germline V gene sequence: CDR1 SGHVS, CDR2 FQNEAQ. V was clipped by 2 bases and J by 8 bases, with 7 bases between them. Whole-study findings and limits: Indistinguishability led to the exclusion of some V segments, TRBV6-2 and TRBV6-3 included.

As regards this clone: Its antigen is as yet unknown.

The source is a woman aged 25-40 years in good health and CMV-seronegative. J is TRBJ1-6 and V is TRBV7-8; D may be TRBD1 (5 bases). Sequencing was done on a sample of PBMCs. The CDR3 is CASSLTGDSPLHF. Here the CDR3 DNA reads TGTGCCAGCAGCTTAACAGGTGATTCACCCCTCCACTTT.